One and the same sample provided the 15 T cell receptor beta chains below, sequenced in a study of Tregs in tolerant kidney transplant recipients. Sequencing used immunoSEQ multiplex PCR; TCRdb keeps in-frame clones, though not all of them. Found here are roughly 250,000 clones, around 82% of them singletons; the top ten hold around 0.61%. The sequenced sample was CD4+ T cells from blood. These receptors all stem from a human donor in good health.

The chain carries TRBV18 and TRBJ2-7, with a possible D match to TRBD1 (6 bases). Germline V gene data show CDR1 as KGHSH and CDR2 as LQKENI. Trimming pared 1 base from V and 2 bases from J, leaving 9 bases between. This CDR3 contains 14 residues. DNA of the CDR3: TGTGCCAGCTCACCACGGACAGTTGCCTACGAGCAGTACTTC. This gives the protein CASSPRTVAYEQYF.

The V call is TRBV14, the J call TRBJ1-6; no definite D call. There are 17 residues in the CDR3. V lost 0 bases to trimming and J lost 6 bases, with 15 bases between them. Germline CDR1 reads SGHDN; CDR2 reads FVKESK. CDR3: CASSQEGLPGVNSPLHF. The CDR3 DNA reads as TGTGCCAGCAGCCAAGAGGGTCTGCCCGGTGTTAATTCACCCCTCCACTTT. The full variable domain, its missing parts supplied by reference TRBV14 and TRBJ1-6, is EAGVTQFPSHSVIEKGQTVTLRCDPISGHDNLYWYRRVMGKEIKFLLHFVKESKQDESGMPNNRFLAERTGGTYSTLKVQPAELEDSGVYFCASSQEGLPGVNSPLHFGNGTRLTVT.

The chain couples TRBV4-1 to TRBJ2-1; tentatively, D is TRBD1 or TRBD2 (6 bases each). Trimming pared 0 bases from V and 3 bases from J, leaving 18 bases between. The CDR3 totals 18 residues. CDR1 is MGHRA and CDR2 is YSYEKL in the germline V gene. The CDR3 reads CASSQDLQKGGSYNEQFF. The CDR3 DNA follows: TGCGCCAGCAGCCAAGATCTCCAAAAGGGGGGCAGCTACAATGAGCAGTTCTTC.

V gene TRBV7-6 combines with J gene TRBJ2-2; D is possibly TRBD1 (6 bases). V was cut by 6 bases and J by 8 bases, with 16 bases left in between. CDR3 length: 14 amino acids. Germline-derived CDR1 and CDR2 are SGHVS and FNYEAQ. CDR3 nucleotide sequence: TGTGCCAGCAGACGCAACAGGGAGTCTGGGGAGCTGTTTTTT. Protein: CASRRNRESGELFF.

The gene calls are TRBV4-2 and TRBJ1-3; D remains unclear. The CDR3 sequence is 13 residues long. The germline CDR1 and CDR2 sequences are LGHNA and YNFKEQ. The V and J ends lost 4 bases and 3 bases respectively, with 7 bases between them. CDR3 DNA sequence: TGTGCCAGCAGCCTTTATTTTGGAAACACCATATATTTT. This sequence encodes CASSLYFGNTIYF.

V gene TRBV10-1 combines with J gene TRBJ2-3; D not certain. There are 16 residues in the CDR3. Germline assignment: CDR1 WNHNN and CDR2 SYGVQD (reference sequence). V was cut by 6 bases and J by 2 bases, with 18 bases left in between. The CDR3 sequence is CASSPKGGVHTDTQYF. The CDR3, as DNA: TGCGCCAGCAGCCCCAAGGGCGGAGTCCACACAGATACGCAGTATTTT.

The chain recombines TRBV19 with TRBJ1-1; 7 bases are a match to TRBD1. The CDR3 sequence is 13 residues long. Per germline, CDR1 LNHDA and CDR2 SQIVND (reference sequence). V dropped 4 bases and J dropped 3; count of bases not matched to a gene: 2. Here the CDR3 reads CASSKGADTEAFF. In nucleotides, the CDR3 is TGTGCCAGTAGTAAGGGGGCAGACACTGAAGCTTTCTTT. Variable domain in full (rest from reference TRBV19 and TRBJ1-1): DGGITQSPKYLFRKEGQNVTLSCEQNLNHDAMYWYRQDPGQGLRLIYYSQIVNDFQKGDIAEGYSVSREKKESFPLTVTSAQKNPTAFYLCASSKGADTEAFFGQGTRLTVV.

This chain joins TRBV11-3 and TRBJ1-6; D call uncertain. CDR1 SGHNT and CDR2 YENEEA come from the germline V gene. This CDR3 contains 19 residues. The V gene lost 0 bases and the J gene lost 4 bases, with 19 bases spanning the gap. The CDR3 spells CASSLEALDRSPYNSPLHF. The CDR3 DNA is TGTGCCAGCAGCTTAGAGGCCCTCGATCGGTCCCCTTATAATTCACCCCTCCACTTT.

V is TRBV5-1 and J is TRBJ1-2; possibly TRBD1 for D (6 bases). Between the trimmed V and J ends, which lost 0 bases and 0 bases, there was a span of 9 bases. Germline assignment: CDR1 SGHRS and CDR2 YFSETQ. The CDR3 is made up of 15 amino acids. The CDR3 nucleotides read TGCGCCAGCAGCTTGGGGGCAGGGGCTAACTATGGCTACACCTTC. Translated: CASSLGAGANYGYTF.

The chain couples TRBV5-1 to TRBJ2-3; the match to TRBD1 covers 7 bases. The CDR3 is 14 amino acids. Germline lookup yields CDR1 SGHRS and CDR2 YFSETQ. The V segment lost 5 bases and the J segment 1 base; nucleotides outside the gene matches: 4. CDR3 in DNA: TGCGCCAGCAGGCCCACAGGGGGCACAGATACGCAGTATTTT. Protein sequence: CASRPTGGTDTQYF.

The chain joins TRBV5-4 to TRBJ2-3; TRBD2 aligns across 8 bases. The CDR3 runs to 16 residues. CDR1 SGHNT and CDR2 YYREEE come from the germline V gene (reference sequence). Germline trimming cut 4 bases from V and 2 bases from J; bases unmatched to any gene: 9. CDR3 nucleotide sequence: TGTGCCAGCAGCCGGAAGGTAGCGGGGACCACAGATACGCAGTATTTT. Translation gives CASSRKVAGTTDTQYF.

This clone was recorded only once. This sequence joins TRBV7-2 and TRBJ2-5; D call uncertain. The germline V gene has CDR1 SGHTA and CDR2 FQGNSA. V was cut by 1 base and J by 2 bases, with 11 bases left in between. This CDR3 contains 15 residues. The CDR3 DNA follows: TGTGCCAGCAGCTTAGTGGGTGTTCATCAAGAGACCCAGTACTTC. It yields the protein CASSLVGVHQETQYF.

This chain joins TRBV18 and TRBJ1-1; 8 nucleotides line up with TRBD1. V dropped 1 base and J dropped 1; count of bases not matched to a gene: 2. Germline CDR1 reads KGHSH; CDR2 reads LQKENI. CDR3 length equals 15 residues. The CDR3 spells CASSPRQGSNTEAFF. CDR3 nucleotide sequence: TGTGCCAGCTCACCACGACAGGGGTCGAACACTGAAGCTTTCTTT.

This rearrangement joins TRBV5-1 to TRBJ2-3; D unclear. V lost 4 bases to trimming and J lost 2 bases, with 14 bases between them. Germline V gene sequence: CDR1 SGHRS, CDR2 YFSETQ. The CDR3 consists of 15 residues. The CDR3 reads CASSEGNIDTDTQYF. In DNA form, the CDR3 reads TGCGCCAGCAGCGAAGGCAACATTGACACAGATACGCAGTATTTT.

The chain links TRBV27 to TRBJ1-5; the D gene is possibly TRBD1 (5 bases). The V end was cut by 4 bases, the J end by 6 bases, with 19 bases between. The CDR3 length is 16 residues. Germline V lookup: CDR1 MNHEY, CDR2 SMNVEV (reference sequence). CDR3 DNA sequence: TGTGCCAGCAGTTCCCTCCCAGTCAGGGTCGGTCAGCCCCAGCATTTT. This encodes CASSSLPVRVGQPQHF.